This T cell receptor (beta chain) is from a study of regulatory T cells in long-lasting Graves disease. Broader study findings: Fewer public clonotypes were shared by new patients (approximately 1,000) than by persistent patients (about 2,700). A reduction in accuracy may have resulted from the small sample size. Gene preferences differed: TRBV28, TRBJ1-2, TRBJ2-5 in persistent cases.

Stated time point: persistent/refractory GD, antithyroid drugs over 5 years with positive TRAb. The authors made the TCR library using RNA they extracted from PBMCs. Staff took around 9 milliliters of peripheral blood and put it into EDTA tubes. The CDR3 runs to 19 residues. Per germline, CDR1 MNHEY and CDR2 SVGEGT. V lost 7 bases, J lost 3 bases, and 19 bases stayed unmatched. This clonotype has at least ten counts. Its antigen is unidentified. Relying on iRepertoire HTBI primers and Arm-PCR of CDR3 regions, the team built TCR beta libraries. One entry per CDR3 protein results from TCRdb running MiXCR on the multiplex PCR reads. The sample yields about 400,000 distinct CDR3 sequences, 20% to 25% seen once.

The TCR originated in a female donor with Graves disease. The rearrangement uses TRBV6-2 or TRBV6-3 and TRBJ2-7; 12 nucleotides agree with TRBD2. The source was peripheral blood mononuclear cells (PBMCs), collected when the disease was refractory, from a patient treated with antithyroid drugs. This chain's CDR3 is CASNAPLAGGPRYVYEQYF. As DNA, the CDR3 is TGTGCCAGCAACGCCCCCCTAGCGGGAGGGCCCCGGTACGTCTACGAGCAGTACTTC.